This T cell receptor beta chain was found in a study of shared T cell receptors in the human thymus. Method: immunoSEQ multiplex PCR; TCRdb's copy keeps in-frame clones and lacks some. The sample has some 700,000 clones, roughly 85% seen once. This CDR3 has 17 amino acids. V was pared by 0 bases and J by 5 bases, with 8 bases of the junction left unmatched. Germline CDR1 SGHRS, CDR2 YFSETQ. These same data were also listed under a study on human thymus T cells. That source adds: Corrective cardiac operations yielded the resected thymus tissue. Both thymic and peripheral blood repertoires showed apparently biased V and J usage. As related research reported, thymic repertoires overlapped highly among unrelated individuals.

Material for sequencing was thymocytes. The receptor comes from a girl in the first two years of life with a congenital heart defect. This chain uses TRBV5-1 with TRBJ2-1, with 10 bases fitting TRBD2. The CDR3 DNA sequence: TGCGCCAGCAGCTTGGACGGCCGACTAGCGGGTGACAATGAGCAGTTCTTC. Protein product: CASSLDGRLAGDNEQFF. Drawing the rest from reference TRBV5-1 and TRBJ2-1, the complete variable domain is KAGVTQTPRYLIKTRGQQVTLSCSPISGHRSVSWYQQTPGQGLQFLFEYFSETQRNKGNFPGRFSGRQFSNSRSEMNVSTLELGDSALYLCASSLDGRLAGDNEQFFGPGTRLTVL.